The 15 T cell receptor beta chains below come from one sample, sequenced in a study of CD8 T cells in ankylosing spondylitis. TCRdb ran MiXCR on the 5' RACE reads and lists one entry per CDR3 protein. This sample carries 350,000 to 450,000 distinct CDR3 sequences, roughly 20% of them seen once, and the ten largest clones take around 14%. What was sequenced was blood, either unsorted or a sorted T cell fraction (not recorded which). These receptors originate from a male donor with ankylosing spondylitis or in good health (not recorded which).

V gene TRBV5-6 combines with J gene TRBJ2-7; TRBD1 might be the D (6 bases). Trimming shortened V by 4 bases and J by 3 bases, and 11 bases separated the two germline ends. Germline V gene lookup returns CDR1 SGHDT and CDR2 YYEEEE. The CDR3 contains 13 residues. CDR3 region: CASSRDTFYEQYF. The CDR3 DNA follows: TGTGCCAGCAGCCGGGACACCTTCTACGAGCAGTACTTC.

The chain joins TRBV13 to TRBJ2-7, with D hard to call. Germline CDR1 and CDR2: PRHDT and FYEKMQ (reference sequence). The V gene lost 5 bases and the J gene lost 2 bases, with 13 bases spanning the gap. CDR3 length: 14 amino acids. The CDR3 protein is CASSQAVETYEQYF. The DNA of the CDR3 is TGTGCCAGCAGCCAAGCAGTGGAAACCTACGAGCAGTACTTC.

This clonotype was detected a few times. The CDR3: CASRPTSGTYEQYF. CDR3 sequence (DNA): TGTGCCAGCAGACCTACTAGCGGCACTTACGAGCAGTACTTC. V is TRBV5-5 and J is TRBJ2-7; 8 bases map to TRBD2. The V segment lost 5 bases and the J segment 4 bases; nucleotides outside the gene matches: 8. The CDR3 is 14 residues long. Germline V gene lookup returns CDR1 SGHKS and CDR2 YYEKEE (reference sequence).

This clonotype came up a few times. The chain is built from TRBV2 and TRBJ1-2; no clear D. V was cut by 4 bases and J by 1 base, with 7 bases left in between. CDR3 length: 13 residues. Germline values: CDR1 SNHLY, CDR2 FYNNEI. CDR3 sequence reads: CASSGPDNYGYTF. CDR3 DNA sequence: TGTGCCAGCAGTGGTCCAGATAACTATGGCTACACCTTC.

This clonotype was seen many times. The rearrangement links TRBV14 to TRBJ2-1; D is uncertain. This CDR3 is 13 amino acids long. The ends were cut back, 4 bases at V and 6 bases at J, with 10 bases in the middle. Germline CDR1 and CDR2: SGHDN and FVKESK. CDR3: CASSRRDGNEQFF. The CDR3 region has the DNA TGTGCCAGCAGCCGGCGAGACGGCAATGAGCAGTTCTTC.

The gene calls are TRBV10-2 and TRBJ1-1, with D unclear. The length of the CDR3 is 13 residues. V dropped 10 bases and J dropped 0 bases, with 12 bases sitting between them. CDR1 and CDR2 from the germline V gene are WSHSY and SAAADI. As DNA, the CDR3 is TGCGCCACTCGCGACGGGTTGAACACTGAAGCTTTCTTT. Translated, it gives CATRDGLNTEAFF.

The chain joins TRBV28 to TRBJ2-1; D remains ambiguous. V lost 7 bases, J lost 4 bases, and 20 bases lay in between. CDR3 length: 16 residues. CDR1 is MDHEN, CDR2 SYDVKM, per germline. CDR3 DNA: TGTGCCAGCATTCGGGCGGATCGAGAGGTATACAATGAGCAGTTCTTC. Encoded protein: CASIRADREVYNEQFF.

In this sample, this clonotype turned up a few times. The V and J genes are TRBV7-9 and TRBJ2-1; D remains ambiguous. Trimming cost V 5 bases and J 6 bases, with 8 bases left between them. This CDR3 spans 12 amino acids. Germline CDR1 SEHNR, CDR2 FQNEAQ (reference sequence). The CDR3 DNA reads TGTGCCAGCAGCCCAGAGTTCAATGAGCAGTTCTTC. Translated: CASSPEFNEQFF.

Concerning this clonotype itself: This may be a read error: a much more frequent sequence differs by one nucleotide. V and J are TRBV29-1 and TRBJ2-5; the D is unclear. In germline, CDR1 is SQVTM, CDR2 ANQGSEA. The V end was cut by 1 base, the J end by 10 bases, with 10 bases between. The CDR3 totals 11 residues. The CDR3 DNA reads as TGCAGCGTTGAAGGAGAAGGCGGCCAGTACTTC. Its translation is CSVEGEGGQYF.

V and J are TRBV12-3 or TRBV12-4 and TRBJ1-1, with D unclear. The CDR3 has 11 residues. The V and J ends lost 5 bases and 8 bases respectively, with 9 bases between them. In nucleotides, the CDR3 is TGTGCCAGCAGTCCCGGACGGGAAGCTTTCTTT. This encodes CASSPGREAFF.

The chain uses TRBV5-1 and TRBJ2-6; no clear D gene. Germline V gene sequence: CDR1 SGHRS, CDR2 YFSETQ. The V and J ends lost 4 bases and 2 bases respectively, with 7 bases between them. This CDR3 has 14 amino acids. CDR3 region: CASSEWAGANVLTF. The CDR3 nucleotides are TGCGCCAGCAGCGAGTGGGCTGGGGCCAACGTCCTGACTTTC.

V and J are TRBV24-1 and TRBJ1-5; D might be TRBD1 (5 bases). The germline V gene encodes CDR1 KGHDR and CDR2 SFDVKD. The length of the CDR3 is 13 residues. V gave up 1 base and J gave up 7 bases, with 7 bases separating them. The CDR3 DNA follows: TGTGCCACCAGTGATTTCGGGGACCAGCCCCAGCATTTT. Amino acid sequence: CATSDFGDQPQHF.

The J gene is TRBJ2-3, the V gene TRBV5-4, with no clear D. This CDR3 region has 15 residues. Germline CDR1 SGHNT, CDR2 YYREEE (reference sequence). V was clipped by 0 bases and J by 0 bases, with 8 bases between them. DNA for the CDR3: TGTGCCAGCAGCTTGGACAGAATTAGCACAGATACGCAGTATTTT. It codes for CASSLDRISTDTQYF.

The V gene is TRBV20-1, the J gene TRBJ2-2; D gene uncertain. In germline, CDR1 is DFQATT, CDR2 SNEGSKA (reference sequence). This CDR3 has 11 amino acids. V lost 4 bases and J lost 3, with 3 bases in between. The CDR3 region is CSAIDTGELFF. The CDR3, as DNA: TGCAGTGCTATTGACACCGGGGAGCTGTTTTTT.

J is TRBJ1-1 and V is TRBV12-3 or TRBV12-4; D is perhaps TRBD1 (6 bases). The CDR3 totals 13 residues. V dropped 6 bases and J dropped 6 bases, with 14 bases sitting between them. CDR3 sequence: CASRGGRAAEAFF. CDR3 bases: TGTGCCAGCAGAGGGGGACGTGCGGCTGAAGCTTTCTTT.